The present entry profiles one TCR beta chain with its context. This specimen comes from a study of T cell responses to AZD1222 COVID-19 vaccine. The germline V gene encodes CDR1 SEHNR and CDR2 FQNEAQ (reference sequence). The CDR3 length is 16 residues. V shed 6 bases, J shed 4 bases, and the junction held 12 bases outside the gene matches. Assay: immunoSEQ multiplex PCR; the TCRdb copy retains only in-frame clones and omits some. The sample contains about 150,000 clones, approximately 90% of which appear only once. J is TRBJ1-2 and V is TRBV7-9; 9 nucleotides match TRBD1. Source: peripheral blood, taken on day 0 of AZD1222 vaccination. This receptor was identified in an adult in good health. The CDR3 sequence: CASRRTGETLSYGYTF. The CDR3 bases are TGTGCCAGCAGACGGACAGGGGAAACGCTTAGCTATGGCTACACCTTC. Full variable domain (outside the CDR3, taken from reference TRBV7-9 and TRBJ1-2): DTGVSQNPRHKITKRGQNVTFRCDPISEHNRLYWYRQTLGQGPEFLTYFQNEAQLEKSRLLSDRFSAERPKGSFSTLEIQRTEQGDSAMYLCASRRTGETLSYGYTFGSGTRLTVV.